This TCR beta chain was recorded in a study of neurological immune-mediated disorders. Broader study findings: Expanded clones shared no identical CDR3 amino acid sequences across subjects, which suggested private TCR-beta repertoires in all groups.

As healthy controls, volunteers from a blood bank in Maryland, USA, were used. This clonotype occurred many times. Its target is not known. As for the cDNA, it was generated by 5'RACE with 10-nucleotide random UMIs. A single run covered 15-18 subjects with over 180 million TCR-beta sequences. MiXCR, applied by TCRdb to the 5' RACE reads, yields one record per CDR3 protein. Of roughly 56,000 distinct CDR3 sequences listed, approximately 10% are singletons. Germline CDR1 MNHEY, CDR2 SMNVEV (reference sequence). There are 16 residues in the CDR3. Trimming left V 3 bases short and J 7 bases short, with 16 bases between.

Sequencing was performed on PBMCs. This chain links TRBV27 with TRBJ1-6; D remains ambiguous. The clonotype comes from a man aged 55 to 70 in good health. CDR3 sequence (DNA): TGTGCCAGCAGTTTTGGAGGCACCCTTCCAAATTCACCCCTCCACTTT. It is translated as CASSFGGTLPNSPLHF.